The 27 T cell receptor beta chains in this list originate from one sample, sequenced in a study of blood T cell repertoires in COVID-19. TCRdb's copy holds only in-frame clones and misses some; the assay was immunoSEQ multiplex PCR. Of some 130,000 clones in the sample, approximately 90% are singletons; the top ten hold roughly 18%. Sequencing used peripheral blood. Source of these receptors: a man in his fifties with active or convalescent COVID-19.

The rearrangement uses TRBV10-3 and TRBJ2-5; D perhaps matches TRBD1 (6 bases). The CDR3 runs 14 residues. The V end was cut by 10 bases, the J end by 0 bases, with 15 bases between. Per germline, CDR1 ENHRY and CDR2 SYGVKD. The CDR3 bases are TGTGCCACCCTTCCGAACAGGGACCAAGAGACCCAGTACTTC. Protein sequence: CATLPNRDQETQYF.

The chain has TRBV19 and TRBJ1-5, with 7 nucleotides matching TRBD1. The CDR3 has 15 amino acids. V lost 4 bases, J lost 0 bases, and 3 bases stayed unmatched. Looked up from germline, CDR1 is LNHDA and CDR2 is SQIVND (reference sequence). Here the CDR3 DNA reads TGTGCCAGTAGTACCACAGGGGCTAGCAATCAGCCCCAGCATTTT. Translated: CASSTTGASNQPQHF.

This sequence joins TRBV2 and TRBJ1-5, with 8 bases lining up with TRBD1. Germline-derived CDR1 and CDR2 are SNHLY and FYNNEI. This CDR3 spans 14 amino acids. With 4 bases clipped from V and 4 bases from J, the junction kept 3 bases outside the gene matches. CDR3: CASSGTGWNQPQHF. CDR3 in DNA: TGTGCCAGCAGTGGGACAGGGTGGAATCAGCCCCAGCATTTT.

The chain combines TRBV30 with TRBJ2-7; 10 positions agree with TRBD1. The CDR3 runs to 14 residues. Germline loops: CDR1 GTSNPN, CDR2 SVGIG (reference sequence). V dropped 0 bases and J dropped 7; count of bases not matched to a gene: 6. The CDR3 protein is CAWSVGTGVGEQYF. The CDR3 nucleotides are TGTGCCTGGAGTGTCGGGACAGGGGTTGGAGAGCAGTACTTC.

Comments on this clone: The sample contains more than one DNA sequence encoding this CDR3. This CDR3 reads CASYRVNTEAFF. In DNA form, the CDR3 reads TGTGCCAGTTACAGGGTGAACACTGAAGCTTTCTTT. V is TRBV28 and J is TRBJ1-1; D is perhaps TRBD1 (6 bases). Trimming removed 9 bases from V and 0 bases from J, with 8 bases in between. Germline loops: CDR1 MDHEN, CDR2 SYDVKM. The CDR3 has 12 amino acids.

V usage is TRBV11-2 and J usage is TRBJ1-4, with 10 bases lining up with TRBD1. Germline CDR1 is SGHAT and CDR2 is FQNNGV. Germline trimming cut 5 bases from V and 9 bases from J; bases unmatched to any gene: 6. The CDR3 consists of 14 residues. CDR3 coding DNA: TGTGCCAGCAGCCTTGGACAGGGGGTTAAAAAACTGTTTTTT. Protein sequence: CASSLGQGVKKLFF.

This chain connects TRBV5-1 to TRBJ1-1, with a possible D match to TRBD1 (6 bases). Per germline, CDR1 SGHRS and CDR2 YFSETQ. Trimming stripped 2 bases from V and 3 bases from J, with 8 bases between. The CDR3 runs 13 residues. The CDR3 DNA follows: TGCGCCAGCAGCTTCGGACAGCACACTGAAGCTTTCTTT. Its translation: CASSFGQHTEAFF.

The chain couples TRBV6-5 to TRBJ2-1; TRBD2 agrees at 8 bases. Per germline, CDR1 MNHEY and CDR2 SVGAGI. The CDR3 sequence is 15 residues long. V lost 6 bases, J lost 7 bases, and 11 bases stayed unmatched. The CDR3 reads CASSKEMGLGNEQFF. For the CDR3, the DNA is TGTGCCAGCAGCAAAGAAATGGGACTAGGGAATGAGCAGTTCTTC.

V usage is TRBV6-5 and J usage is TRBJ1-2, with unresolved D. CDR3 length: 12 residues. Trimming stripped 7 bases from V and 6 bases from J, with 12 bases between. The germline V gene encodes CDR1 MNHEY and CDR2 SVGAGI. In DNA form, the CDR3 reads TGTGCCAGCAATAGGCATCGGGATGGCTACACCTTC. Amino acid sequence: CASNRHRDGYTF.

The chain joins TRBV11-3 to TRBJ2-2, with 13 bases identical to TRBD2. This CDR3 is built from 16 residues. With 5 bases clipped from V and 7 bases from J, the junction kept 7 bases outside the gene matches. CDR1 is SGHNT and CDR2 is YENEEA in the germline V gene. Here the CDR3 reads CASSPDGTSGVGELFF. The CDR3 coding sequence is TGTGCCAGCAGCCCAGACGGGACTAGCGGGGTCGGGGAGCTGTTTTTT.

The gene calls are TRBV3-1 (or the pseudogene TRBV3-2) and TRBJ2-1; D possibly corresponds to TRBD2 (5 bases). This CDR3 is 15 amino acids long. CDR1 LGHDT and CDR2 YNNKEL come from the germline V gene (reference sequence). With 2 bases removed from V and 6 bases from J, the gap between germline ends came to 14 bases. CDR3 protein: CASSQSPISGNEQFF. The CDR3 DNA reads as TGTGCCAGCAGCCAATCGCCGATCAGCGGCAATGAGCAGTTCTTC.

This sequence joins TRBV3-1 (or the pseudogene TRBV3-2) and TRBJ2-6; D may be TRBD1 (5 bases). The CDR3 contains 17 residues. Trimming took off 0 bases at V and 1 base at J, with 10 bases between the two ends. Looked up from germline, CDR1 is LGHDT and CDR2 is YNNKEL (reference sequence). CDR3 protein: CASSQEGVDSGANVLTF. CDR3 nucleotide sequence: TGTGCCAGCAGCCAAGAAGGGGTGGATTCTGGGGCCAACGTCCTGACTTTC.

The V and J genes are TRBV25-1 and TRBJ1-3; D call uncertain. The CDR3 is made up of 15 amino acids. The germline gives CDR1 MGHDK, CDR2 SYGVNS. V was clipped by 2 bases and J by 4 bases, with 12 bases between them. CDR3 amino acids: CASSEPAGVGNTIYF. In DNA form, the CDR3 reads TGTGCCAGCAGTGAACCTGCCGGGGTAGGAAACACCATATATTTT. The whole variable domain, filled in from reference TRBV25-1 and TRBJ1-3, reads EADIYQTPRYLVIGTGKKITLECSQTMGHDKMYWYQQDPGMELHLIHYSYGVNSTEKGDLSSESTVSRIRTEHFPLTLESARPSHTSQYLCASSEPAGVGNTIYFGEGSWLTVV.

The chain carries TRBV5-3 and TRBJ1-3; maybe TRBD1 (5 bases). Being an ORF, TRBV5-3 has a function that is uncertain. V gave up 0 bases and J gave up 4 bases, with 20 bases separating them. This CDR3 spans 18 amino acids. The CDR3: CARSLGLRLGGSGNTIYF. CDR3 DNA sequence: TGTGCCAGAAGCTTGGGTTTACGTCTGGGGGGTTCCGGAAACACCATATATTTT.

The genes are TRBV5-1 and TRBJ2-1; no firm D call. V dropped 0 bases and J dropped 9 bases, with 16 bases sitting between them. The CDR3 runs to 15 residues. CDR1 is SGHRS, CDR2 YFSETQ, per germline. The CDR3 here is CASSLEARSLSEQFF. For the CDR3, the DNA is TGCGCCAGCAGCTTGGAGGCACGTAGCCTGAGTGAGCAGTTCTTC.

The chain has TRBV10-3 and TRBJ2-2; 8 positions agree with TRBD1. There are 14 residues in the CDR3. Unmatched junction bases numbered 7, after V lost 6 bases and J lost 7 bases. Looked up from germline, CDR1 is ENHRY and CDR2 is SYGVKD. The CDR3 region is CAIRETGDVGELFF. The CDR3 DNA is TGTGCCATCAGGGAGACAGGGGACGTCGGGGAGCTGTTTTTT.

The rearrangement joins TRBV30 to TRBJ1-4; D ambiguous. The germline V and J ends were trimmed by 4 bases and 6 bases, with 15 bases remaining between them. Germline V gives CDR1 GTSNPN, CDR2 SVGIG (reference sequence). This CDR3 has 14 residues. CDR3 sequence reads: CAWTYGQLHEKLFF. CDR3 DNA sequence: TGTGCCTGGACTTATGGCCAGTTACATGAAAAACTGTTTTTT.

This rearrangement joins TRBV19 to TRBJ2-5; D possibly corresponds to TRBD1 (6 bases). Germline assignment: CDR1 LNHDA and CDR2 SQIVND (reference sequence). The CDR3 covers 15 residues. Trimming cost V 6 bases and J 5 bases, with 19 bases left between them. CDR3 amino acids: CASSSTADSGETQYF. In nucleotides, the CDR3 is TGTGCCAGTAGCTCAACTGCGGACAGTGGGGAGACCCAGTACTTC. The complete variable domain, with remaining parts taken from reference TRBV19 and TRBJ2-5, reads DGGITQSPKYLFRKEGQNVTLSCEQNLNHDAMYWYRQDPGQGLRLIYYSQIVNDFQKGDIAEGYSVSREKKESFPLTVTSAQKNPTAFYLCASSSTADSGETQYFGPGTRLLVL.

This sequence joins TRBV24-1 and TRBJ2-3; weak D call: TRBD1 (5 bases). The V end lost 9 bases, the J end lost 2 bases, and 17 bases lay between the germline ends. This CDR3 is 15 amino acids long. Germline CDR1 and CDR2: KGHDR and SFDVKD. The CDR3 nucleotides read TGTGCCACCGAAAATAACGACAGAGACACAGATACGCAGTATTTT. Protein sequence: CATENNDRDTDTQYF.

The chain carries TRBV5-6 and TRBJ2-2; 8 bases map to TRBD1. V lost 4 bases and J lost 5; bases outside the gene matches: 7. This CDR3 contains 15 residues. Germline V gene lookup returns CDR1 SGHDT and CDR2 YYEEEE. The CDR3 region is CASSRRTGRTGELFF. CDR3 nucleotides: TGTGCCAGCAGCCGAAGGACAGGGCGGACCGGGGAGCTGTTTTTT.

The CDR3 DNA reads TGTGCCAGCAGTTTGATTCGGGATACGCAGTATTTT. Protein product: CASSLIRDTQYF. The chain employs TRBV12-3 or TRBV12-4 and TRBJ2-3; D is undetermined. V gave up 3 bases and J gave up 6 bases, with 7 bases separating them. The CDR3 runs 12 residues.

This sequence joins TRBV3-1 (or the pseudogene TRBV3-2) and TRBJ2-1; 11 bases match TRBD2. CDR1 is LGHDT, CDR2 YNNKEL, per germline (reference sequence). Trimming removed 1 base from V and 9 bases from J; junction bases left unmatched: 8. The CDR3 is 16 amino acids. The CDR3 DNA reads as TGTGCCAGCAGCCAAGGGATACTAGCGGGAGTGGGTGAGCAGTTCTTC. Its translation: CASSQGILAGVGEQFF.

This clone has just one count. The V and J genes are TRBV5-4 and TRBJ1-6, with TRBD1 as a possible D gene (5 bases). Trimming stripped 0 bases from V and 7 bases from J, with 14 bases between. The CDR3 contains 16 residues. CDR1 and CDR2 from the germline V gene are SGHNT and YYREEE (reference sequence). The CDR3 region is CASSLGVAGRNSPLHF. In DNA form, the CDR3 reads TGTGCCAGCAGCTTGGGAGTTGCAGGGAGGAATTCACCCCTCCACTTT.

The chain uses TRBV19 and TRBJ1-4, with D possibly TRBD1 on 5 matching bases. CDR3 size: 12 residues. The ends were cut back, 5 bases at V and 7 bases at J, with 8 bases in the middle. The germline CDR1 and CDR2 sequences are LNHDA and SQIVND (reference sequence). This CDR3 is CASSRTPEKLFF. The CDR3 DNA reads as TGTGCCAGTAGTCGGACACCTGAAAAACTGTTTTTT.

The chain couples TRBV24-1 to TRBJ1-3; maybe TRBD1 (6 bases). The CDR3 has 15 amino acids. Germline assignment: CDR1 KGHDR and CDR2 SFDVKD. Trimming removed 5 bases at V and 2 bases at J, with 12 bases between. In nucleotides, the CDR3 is TGTGCCACCAGTGTCCCGGACAGTGCTGGAAACACCATATATTTT. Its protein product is CATSVPDSAGNTIYF.

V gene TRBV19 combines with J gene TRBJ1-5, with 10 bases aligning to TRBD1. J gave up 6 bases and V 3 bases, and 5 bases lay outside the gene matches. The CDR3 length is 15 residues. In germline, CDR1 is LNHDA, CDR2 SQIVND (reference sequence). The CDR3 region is CASSMGQGSGQPQHF. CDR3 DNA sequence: TGTGCCAGTAGTATGGGACAGGGGAGCGGTCAGCCCCAGCATTTT.

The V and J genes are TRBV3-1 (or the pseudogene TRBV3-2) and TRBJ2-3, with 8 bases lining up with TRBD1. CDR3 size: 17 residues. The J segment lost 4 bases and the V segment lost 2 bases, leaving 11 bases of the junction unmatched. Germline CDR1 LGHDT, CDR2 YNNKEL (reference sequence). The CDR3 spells CASSQHYRGSGADTQYF. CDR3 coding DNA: TGTGCCAGCAGCCAACATTACAGGGGGAGCGGAGCAGATACGCAGTATTTT.